What follows are 25 T cell receptor beta chains derived from one specimen sequenced in a study of cytomegalovirus exposure and HLA in healthy donors. The PCR made use of 60 Vbeta and 13 Jbeta primers. TCRdb's table, derived via immunoSEQ multiplex PCR, lists solely in-frame clones and lacks some. The sample has fewer than 150,000 clones, 75% to 85% seen once. The sample comprised PBMCs. The receptors stem from a woman in her thirties or forties in good health and CMV-seropositive.

The J gene is TRBJ2-7, the V gene TRBV18; 10 bases line up with TRBD1. The CDR3 totals 14 residues. Germline V CDR1 and CDR2: KGHSH, LQKENI. The V gene end was trimmed by 0 bases and the J gene end by 6 bases; junction bases not matched to a gene: 2. The CDR3 region is CASSPPGQGPEQYF. CDR3 DNA: TGTGCCAGCTCACCACCGGGACAGGGGCCCGAGCAGTACTTC. Looking up the rest from reference TRBV18 and TRBJ2-7 gives the full variable domain: NAGVMQNPRHLVRRRGQEARLRCSPMKGHSHVYWYRQLPEEGLKFMVYLQKENIIDESGMPKERFSAEFPKEGPSILRIQQVVRGDSAAYFCASSPPGQGPEQYFGPGTRLTVT.

The chain is built from TRBV2 and TRBJ2-7; D is undetermined. This CDR3 contains 15 residues. Looked up from germline, CDR1 is SNHLY and CDR2 is FYNNEI. V was shortened by 6 bases and J by 1 base, with 16 bases between the two germline ends. CDR3 in amino acids: CASSERWAKSYEQYF. The CDR3 bases are TGTGCCAGCAGCGAAAGGTGGGCAAAATCCTACGAGCAGTACTTC.

Notes on this clone: A read error may account for a junction end that differs from germline. This sequence joins TRBV7-9 and TRBJ2-3, with TRBD1 matching over 7 bases. Germline V lookup: CDR1 SEHNR, CDR2 FQNEAQ (reference sequence). The CDR3 is 17 residues long. The CDR3 DNA reads as TGTTCCAGCAGCTTTTACTCCGGGACAGCGAGCACAGATACGCAGTATTTT. Amino acids: CSSSFYSGTASTDTQYF.

The chain uses TRBV6-6 and TRBJ1-5, with 7 bases aligning to TRBD1. The CDR3 runs 14 residues. Germline loops: CDR1 MNHNY, CDR2 SVGAGI (reference sequence). V lost 6 bases to trimming and J lost 4 bases; unmatched junction nucleotides: 6. The CDR3 DNA reads TGTGCCAGCAGAGCCCTGACAGGGAATCAGCCCCAGCATTTT. It translates to CASRALTGNQPQHF.

This clone was picked up a small number of times. CDR3 in DNA: TGTGCCAGCAGTTACGGGATATCGAGGGGGGAAAAACTGTTTTTT. This gives the protein CASSYGISRGEKLFF. This sequence joins TRBV6-6 and TRBJ1-4; perhaps TRBD1 as D (6 bases). From germline, CDR1 is MNHNY and CDR2 SVGAGI (reference sequence). The germline V and J ends were trimmed by 2 bases and 8 bases, with 15 bases remaining between them. This CDR3 is built from 15 residues.

This chain links TRBV6-5 with TRBJ2-3; 11 nucleotides line up with TRBD2. Trimming removed 4 bases from V and 6 bases from J; junction bases left unmatched: 3. Looked up from germline, CDR1 is MNHEY and CDR2 is SVGAGI. This CDR3 comprises 14 residues. The CDR3 coding sequence is TGTGCCAGCAGTTCACTAGCGGGAGAGGATACGCAGTATTTT. Protein product: CASSSLAGEDTQYF.

This rearrangement joins TRBV25-1 to TRBJ2-3; TRBD2 aligns across 8 bases. The CDR3 is 17 amino acids. CDR1 is MGHDK, CDR2 SYGVNS, per germline. Losses at the gene ends were 3 bases for V and 6 bases for J; bases not matched to a gene: 14. CDR3 in amino acids: CASSDLLRAGAGDTQYF. The CDR3 DNA is TGTGCCAGCAGTGACCTTTTAAGAGCGGGAGCCGGGGATACGCAGTATTTT.

The rearrangement links TRBV10-3 to TRBJ1-1; D may be TRBD1 (5 bases). Germline lookup yields CDR1 ENHRY and CDR2 SYGVKD. The CDR3 totals 13 residues. V lost 6 bases, J lost 5 bases, and 13 bases lay in between. The CDR3 is CAIRDISGTEAFF. In DNA, the CDR3 is TGTGCCATCAGGGACATCTCCGGAACTGAAGCTTTCTTT.

V and J are TRBV21-1 and TRBJ1-1; the DNA was not used to check the table's D call, TRBD1. TRBV21-1 is described as a pseudogene. The CDR3 length is 21 residues. The CDR3 loop is CASSKATYGRTGGKENTEAFF. In DNA, the CDR3 is TGTGCCAGCAGCAAAGCGACATACGGAAGGACAGGGGGCAAGGAGAACACTGAAGCTTTCTTT.

This rearrangement joins TRBV4-1 to TRBJ2-7, with no clear D. Trimming removed 1 base from V and 1 base from J, with 5 bases in between. The CDR3 sequence is 13 residues long. CDR1 MGHRA and CDR2 YSYEKL come from the germline V gene. CDR3 in DNA: TGCGCCAGCAGCCAAGTAGTGTCCTACGAGCAGTACTTC. Protein product: CASSQVVSYEQYF.

There are a few counts of this clone. The gene calls are TRBV27 and TRBJ2-2, with 7 bases aligning to TRBD2. J lost 4 bases, V lost 2 bases, and 7 bases had no gene match. Germline V gene data show CDR1 as MNHEY and CDR2 as SMNVEV (reference sequence). This CDR3 region has 16 residues. The CDR3, as DNA: TGTGCCAGCAGTTTAGGGGGGGTACTTGGCACCGGGGAGCTGTTTTTT. Translating it yields CASSLGGVLGTGELFF.

The chain couples TRBV25-1 to TRBJ2-2, with 8 bases aligning to TRBD2. This CDR3 spans 15 amino acids. Germline V CDR1 and CDR2: MGHDK, SYGVNS. V lost 6 bases to trimming and J lost 1 base; unmatched junction nucleotides: 4. The CDR3 DNA sequence: TGTGCCAGCAGGAAAGCGGGAGAGAACACCGGGGAGCTGTTTTTT. It yields the protein CASRKAGENTGELFF.

This chain connects TRBV30 to TRBJ2-1, with 8 bases aligning to TRBD2. The V gene end was trimmed by 3 bases and the J gene end by 6 bases; junction bases not matched to a gene: 7. CDR3 length equals 14 residues. Per the germline V gene, CDR1 is GTSNPN and CDR2 is SVGIG (reference sequence). The DNA of the CDR3 is TGTGCCTGGAGAAGAAGCGGGAGAAGCAATGAGCAGTTCTTC. Its protein product is CAWRRSGRSNEQFF.

The chain links TRBV5-1 to TRBJ2-3, with 9 bases aligning to TRBD2. This CDR3 is built from 16 residues. Germline-derived CDR1 and CDR2 are SGHRS and YFSETQ. Losses at the gene ends were 4 bases for V and 0 bases for J; bases not matched to a gene: 6. CDR3: CASSPVAGVSTDTQYF. The CDR3 region has the DNA TGCGCCAGCAGCCCCGTAGCGGGGGTCAGCACAGATACGCAGTATTTT.

The chain has TRBV5-1 and TRBJ1-2; D is perhaps TRBD1 (6 bases). CDR1 and CDR2 (germline): SGHRS, YFSETQ. The CDR3 extends over 14 amino acids. Trimming removed 5 bases from V and 4 bases from J, with 15 bases in between. Here the CDR3 reads CASRRTQGVYGYTF. The CDR3 nucleotides are TGCGCCAGCAGGAGGACACAGGGTGTCTATGGCTACACCTTC.

A word on this clone: This sample includes further DNA sequences coding for the same CDR3. The V call is TRBV11-2, the J call TRBJ1-5; 8 bases align to TRBD1. CDR1 is SGHAT, CDR2 FQNNGV, per germline. After removal of 4 bases from V and 2 bases from J, the junction contained 4 bases not matched to a gene. The CDR3 totals 15 residues. The CDR3 sequence is CASSSTGAGNQPQHF. The CDR3 nucleotides are TGTGCCAGCAGCTCGACAGGGGCTGGCAATCAGCCCCAGCATTTT. The variable domain in full, with the rest retrieved from reference TRBV11-2 and TRBJ1-5, is EAGVAQSPRYKIIEKRQSVAFWCNPISGHATLYWYQQILGQGPKLLIQFQNNGVVDDSQLPKDRFSAERLKGVDSTLKIQPAKLEDSAVYLCASSSTGAGNQPQHFGDGTRLSIL.

The chain carries TRBV2 and TRBJ2-5, with no clear D. The J call may not be correct, given that the DNA end is closer to TRBJ2-7. The CDR3 is made up of 11 amino acids. Germline CDR1 is SNHLY and CDR2 is FYNNEI. CDR3 DNA: TGTGCCAGCAGTGGGTCCTACGAGCAGTACTTC. It is translated as CASSGSYEQYF.

This rearrangement joins TRBV5-1 to TRBJ2-7; D perhaps matches TRBD1 (6 bases). Germline V gives CDR1 SGHRS, CDR2 YFSETQ. Trimming took 4 bases from V and 1 from J, leaving 12 bases between them. The CDR3 is 14 amino acids. The CDR3 region has the DNA TGCGCCAGCAGCCTACAGGGAACGTCCTACGAGCAGTACTTC. Translated: CASSLQGTSYEQYF.

CDR3 bases: TGTGCCAGCAGTTACGGGAGCCACTGGCAGTTCTTC. It is translated as CASSYGSHWQFF. V usage is TRBV6-6 and J usage is TRBJ2-1; possible D gene TRBD2, 5 bases. Trimming removed 2 bases at V and 12 bases at J, with 11 bases between. CDR1 is MNHNY and CDR2 is SVGAGI in the germline V gene (reference sequence). This CDR3 has 12 residues.

The chain has TRBV6-5 and TRBJ2-1; D might be TRBD2 (5 bases). Germline assignment: CDR1 MNHEY and CDR2 SVGAGI. The CDR3 consists of 14 residues. Trimming took 11 bases from V and 15 from J, leaving 29 bases between them. The DNA of the CDR3 is TGTGCCTCCCAAAAAACCCACCGCCGCCGGGATTTGTTCTTC. The encoded protein is CASQKTHRRRDLFF.

The chain combines TRBV5-1 with TRBJ2-3; TRBD2 matches 10 bases. With V trimmed by 3 bases and J by 5 bases, 3 bases remained unmatched. This CDR3 is 14 amino acids long. Germline CDR1 is SGHRS and CDR2 is YFSETQ. The CDR3 DNA follows: TGCGCCAGCAGCTATGGGACTAGCGAAGATACGCAGTATTTT. Translation gives CASSYGTSEDTQYF.

This chain links TRBV28 with TRBJ2-2; TRBD1 aligns across 10 bases. Losses at the gene ends were 3 bases for V and 7 bases for J; bases not matched to a gene: 11. Germline CDR1 MDHEN, CDR2 SYDVKM. This CDR3 contains 17 residues. The CDR3 nucleotides are TGTGCCAGCAGTTTCATTAGGGGACAGGGGAAGATCGGGGAGCTGTTTTTT. This translates into CASSFIRGQGKIGELFF.

This chain uses TRBV7-2 with TRBJ2-5, with D perhaps TRBD2 (7 bases). V shed 0 bases and J shed 7 bases, with 12 bases lying between them. Per the germline V gene, CDR1 is SGHTA and CDR2 is FQGNSA. This CDR3 spans 14 amino acids. DNA for the CDR3: TGTGCCAGCAGCTTAGCAGGGGGGGATCGGACCCAGTACTTC. Amino acid sequence: CASSLAGGDRTQYF.

The chain recombines TRBV6-1 with TRBJ1-1; D might be TRBD1 (6 bases). The CDR3 totals 14 residues. Trimming took 6 bases from V and 3 from J, leaving 14 bases between them. Germline values: CDR1 MNHNS, CDR2 SASEGT. This CDR3 is CASRFRDKDTEAFF. The DNA for the CDR3 is TGTGCCAGCAGGTTCCGGGACAAAGACACTGAAGCTTTCTTT.

The chain uses TRBV18 and TRBJ1-1; 7 bases align to TRBD1. After removal of 4 bases from V and 1 base from J, the junction contained 6 bases not matched to a gene. From germline, CDR1 is KGHSH and CDR2 LQKENI. The CDR3 runs to 15 residues. CDR3 in amino acids: CASSLRTGGNTEAFF. CDR3 sequence (DNA): TGTGCCAGCTCACTACGGACAGGAGGGAACACTGAAGCTTTCTTT.